This entry features one T cell receptor beta chain sequence. Its specificity is unknown. A second 7 to 11 cycle PCR used barcoded and J-beta primers. TCRdb ran MiXCR on the 5' RACE reads and lists one entry per CDR3 protein. The data hold hundreds of thousands of distinct CDR3 sequences, with roughly 60% observed a single time. The data are from a study of blood T cells in healthy people across ages. Study conclusions and caveats: A strong correlation was seen between TCR beta diversity and naive T cell percentage. When set beside aged donors, long-lived donors presented more naive CD4+ cells and higher diversity.

With V trimmed by 8 bases and J by 2 bases, 6 bases remained unmatched. The CDR3 runs to 12 residues. CDR1 DFQATT and CDR2 SNEGSKA come from the germline V gene (reference sequence). Each donor had approximately 10 milliliters of peripheral blood drawn. The sample comprised blood. This TCR came from a man in his thirties or forties in good health. The chain has TRBV20-1 and TRBJ2-7; 7 bases align to TRBD1. CDR3 coding DNA: TGCAGTTTAGCGACAGGGACCTACGAGCAGTACTTC. It is translated as CSLATGTYEQYF.